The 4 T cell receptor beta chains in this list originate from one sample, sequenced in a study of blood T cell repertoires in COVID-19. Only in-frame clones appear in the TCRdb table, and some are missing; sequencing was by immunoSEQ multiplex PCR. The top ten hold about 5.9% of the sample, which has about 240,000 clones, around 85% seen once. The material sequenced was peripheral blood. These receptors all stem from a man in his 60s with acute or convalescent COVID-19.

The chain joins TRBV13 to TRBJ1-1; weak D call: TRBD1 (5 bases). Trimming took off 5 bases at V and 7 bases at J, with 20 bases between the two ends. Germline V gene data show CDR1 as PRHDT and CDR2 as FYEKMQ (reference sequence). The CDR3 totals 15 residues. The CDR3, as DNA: TGTGCCAGCAGCCCCGTGGCGGGGGAGCTTAGTGAAGCTTTCTTT. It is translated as CASSPVAGELSEAFF.

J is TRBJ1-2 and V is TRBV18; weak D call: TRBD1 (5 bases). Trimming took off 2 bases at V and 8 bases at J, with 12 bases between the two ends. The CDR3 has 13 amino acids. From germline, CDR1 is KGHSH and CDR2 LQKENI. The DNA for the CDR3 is TGTGCCAGCTCACCAGATCAGGGCGGAGGCTACACCTTC. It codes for CASSPDQGGGYTF.

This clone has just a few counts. The CDR3 DNA reads TGCGCCAGCAGCTTGGGTACAGGTATGAACACTGAAGCTTTCTTT. It codes for CASSLGTGMNTEAFF. The rearrangement uses TRBV5-1 and TRBJ1-1; D perhaps matches TRBD1 (5 bases). The CDR3 loop spans 15 amino acids. V gave up 0 bases and J gave up 0 bases, with 9 bases separating them. Germline CDR1 reads SGHRS; CDR2 reads YFSETQ.

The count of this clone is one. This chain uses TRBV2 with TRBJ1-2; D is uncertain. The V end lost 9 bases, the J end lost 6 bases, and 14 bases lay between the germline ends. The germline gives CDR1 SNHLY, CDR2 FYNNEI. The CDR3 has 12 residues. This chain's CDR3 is CARGGDGNGYTF. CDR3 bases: TGTGCCAGGGGTGGAGACGGGAATGGCTACACCTTC.